Listed below are T cell receptor beta chains from one sample, sequenced in a study of Graves' ophthalmopathy and Graves' hyperthyroidism. MiXCR, run by TCRdb on the multiplex PCR reads, gives a single entry per CDR3 protein. The table has 200,000 to 300,000 distinct CDR3 sequences, approximately 42% seen once; the top ten hold roughly half. The sequencing input was peripheral blood. These receptors came from an adult man with Graves' ophthalmopathy. CDR3s include the opening cysteine and the closing phenylalanine or tryptophan. The order of the fields is clone size, J gene, D gene, V gene, CDR3 DNA, CDR3 protein. A D gene is named only where the DNA matches it firmly. Clone size is shown for a subset of rows, as once, few, many or a class of expanded clone.

- TRBJ2-7 TRBD1 TRBV10-3 TGTGCCAGCAGCAGGACAGGGGGTCAGGAGCAGTACTTC CASSRTGGQEQYF
- TRBJ2-5 TRBD1 TRBV5-1 TGCGCCAGCAGCTTGGAACCGACAGGGGGTGCACAAGAGGCCCAGTACTTC CASSLEPTGGAQEAQYF
- TRBJ2-6 - TRBV7-6 TGTGCCAGCAGCGCCGTGGACAAGGATCACTCTGGGGCCAACGTCCTGACTTTC CASSAVDKDHSGANVLTF
- TRBJ2-7 - TRBV25-1 TGTGCCAGCAGTGAAGGGGCCGAGGTCGAGCAGTACTTC CASSEGAEVEQYF
- TRBJ1-2 TRBD1 TRBV7-9 TGTGCCAGCAGCGTCGGGACAGTTAACTATGGCTACACCTTC CASSVGTVNYGYTF
few TRBJ1-1 - TRBV7-9 TGTGCCAGCAGCTTAGAGGGGGGTGGAATGAACACTGAAGCTTTCTTT CASSLEGGGMNTEAFF
few TRBJ1-1 TRBD1 TRBV6-5 TGTGCCAGCACCGTGACAGGGAGGAACACTGAAGCTTTCTTT CASTVTGRNTEAFF
- TRBJ2-7 TRBD2 TRBV20-1 TGCAGTGCTAGAGGACTAGCTTGGAATCCTTACGAGCAGTACTTC CSARGLAWNPYEQYF
many TRBJ2-7 TRBD2 TRBV10-2 TGCGCCAGCAGTTCTGCGGGGGGGACCGCTTGGGAGCAGTACTTC CASSSAGGTAWEQYF
few TRBJ2-2 - TRBV2 TGTGCCAGCATTACAACCGGGGAGCTGTTTTTT CASITTGELFF
few TRBJ1-1 TRBD1 TRBV7-9 TGTGCCAGCAGCTTAGCGTCGGACAGGGGGCCGGCGTTT CASSLASDRGPAF
few TRBJ1-1 - TRBV6-6 TGTGCCAGCAGCTTCCTCGGACACCAGAACACTGAAGCTTTCTTT CASSFLGHQNTEAFF
few TRBJ2-2 - TRBV5-1 TGCGCCAGCAGCTTGAACCTCGGCGGGGAGCTGTTTTTT CASSLNLGGELFF
- TRBJ1-2 - TRBV6-1 TGTGCCAGCAGTGAAGATCGGCAGGACTATGGCTACACCTTC CASSEDRQDYGYTF
- TRBJ2-7 TRBD2 TRBV2 TGTGCCAGCAGGGCCACCTTGGCGGGAGGGTACGAGCAGTACTTC CASRATLAGGYEQYF
- TRBJ2-5 TRBD2 TRBV4-1 TGCGCCAGCAGCCAAGATAGGGGGATGGTAGCGGGAGGGGGGGAGACCCAGTACTTC CASSQDRGMVAGGGETQYF
- TRBJ1-5 - TRBV24-1 TGTGCCACCAGTGATTTGCCCAGTAGCAATCAGCCCCAGCATTTT CATSDLPSSNQPQHF
- TRBJ2-2 - TRBV2 TGTGCCAGCAGTGTCCAGCTCGACACCGGGGAGCTGTTTTTT CASSVQLDTGELFF
- TRBJ2-7 - TRBV7-9 TGTGCCAGCAGCTTTCTAGACTACGAGCAGTACTTC CASSFLDYEQYF
once TRBJ2-7 - TRBV7-9 TGTGCCAGCAGCCTCCCCGAAGAAGGGTACGAGCAGTACTTC CASSLPEEGYEQYF
- TRBJ2-7 TRBD1 TRBV7-9 TGTGCCAGCAGCTTGCTTGGGACAGGGAGGAACGAGCAGTACTTC CASSLLGTGRNEQYF